This TCR beta chain was observed in a study of shared clonotypes between healthy human individuals. Study details: Each donor's CD4 naive and CD4 memory cells filled three plates apiece, CD8 naive two, and CD8 memory one.

As concerns this clone: Its target is not known.

The protocol was immunoSEQ multiplex PCR, while the TCRdb copy is restricted to in-frame clones and leaves out a portion. The sample holds some 700,000 clones; about 90% are singletons and the top ten take 30% to 40%. Study results and limitations: Sharing across four donors was seen in 4% to 6.5% of naive CD4 clonotypes. Compared with clonotypes that all four donors shared, non-shared clonotypes had lower generation probabilities.

Trimming cost V 1 base and J 8 bases; bases outside gene matches: 8. CDR3 length: 15 amino acids. The germline V gene encodes CDR1 SGHTA and CDR2 FQGNSA. The receptor comes from a man younger than 35 in good health. Some clones in this sample may be carry-over from other donors' samples. The sequenced material came from memory CD8+ T cells from PBMCs. The sample's subset: CD45RO+ cells pooled with CCR7-negative TemRA cells. The rearrangement uses TRBV7-2 and TRBJ2-1; 7 nucleotides line up with TRBD2. Here the CDR3 reads CASSLGGRASDEQFF. As DNA, the CDR3 is TGTGCCAGCAGCTTAGGTGGGAGGGCCTCAGATGAGCAGTTCTTC.